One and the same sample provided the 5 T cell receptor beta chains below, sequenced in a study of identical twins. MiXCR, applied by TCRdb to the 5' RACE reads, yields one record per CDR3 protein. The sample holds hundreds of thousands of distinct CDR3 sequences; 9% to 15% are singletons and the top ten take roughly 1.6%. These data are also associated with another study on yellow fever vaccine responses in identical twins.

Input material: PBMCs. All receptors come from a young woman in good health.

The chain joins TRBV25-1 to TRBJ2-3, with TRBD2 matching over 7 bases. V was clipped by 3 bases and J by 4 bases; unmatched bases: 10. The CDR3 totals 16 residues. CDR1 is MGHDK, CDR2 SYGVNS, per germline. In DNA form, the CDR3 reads TGTGCCAGCAGTGATGGGGGGGGAGTTTGGTCAGATACGCAGTATTTT. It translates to CASSDGGGVWSDTQYF. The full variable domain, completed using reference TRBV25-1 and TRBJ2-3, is EADIYQTPRYLVIGTGKKITLECSQTMGHDKMYWYQQDPGMELHLIHYSYGVNSTEKGDLSSESTVSRIRTEHFPLTLESARPSHTSQYLCASSDGGGVWSDTQYFGPGTRLTVL.

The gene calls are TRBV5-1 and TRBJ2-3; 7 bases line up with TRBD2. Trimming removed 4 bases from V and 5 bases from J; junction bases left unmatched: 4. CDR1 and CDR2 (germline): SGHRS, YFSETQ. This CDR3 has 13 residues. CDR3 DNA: TGCGCCAGCAGCCCATTAGCGGGAGATACGCAGTATTTT. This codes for CASSPLAGDTQYF.

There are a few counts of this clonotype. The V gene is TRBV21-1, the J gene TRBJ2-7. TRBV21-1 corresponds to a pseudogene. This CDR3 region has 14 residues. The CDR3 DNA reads TGTGCCAGCAGCAAAAAATCCCCATGCTACGAGCAGTACGTC. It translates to CASSKKSPCYEQYV.

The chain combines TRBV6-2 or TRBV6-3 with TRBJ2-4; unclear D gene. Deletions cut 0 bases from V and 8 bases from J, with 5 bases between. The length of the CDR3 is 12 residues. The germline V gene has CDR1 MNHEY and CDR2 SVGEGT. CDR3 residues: CASSYSPDIQYF. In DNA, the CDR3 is TGTGCCAGCAGTTACTCGCCGGACATTCAGTACTTC.

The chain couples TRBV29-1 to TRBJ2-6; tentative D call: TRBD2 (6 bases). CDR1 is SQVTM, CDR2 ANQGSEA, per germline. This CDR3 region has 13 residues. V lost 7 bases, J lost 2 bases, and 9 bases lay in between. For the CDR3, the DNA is TGCAGCGGGAGGGCAGCTGGGGCCAACGTCCTGACTTTC. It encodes CSGRAAGANVLTF.